Following are 24 T cell receptor beta chains from one sample sequenced in a study of T cell clonotyping in hematopoietic cell transplantation. Using immunoSEQ multiplex PCR, the repertoire was profiled, and TCRdb retains in-frame clones only, with some absent. The table has over 10,000 clones, approximately 68% seen once; the top ten hold 14% to 15%. The material sequenced was peripheral blood mononuclear cells, taken 180 days after allogeneic stem cell transplant. These receptor sequences come from a male patient aged 60 to 75 who had an allogeneic stem cell transplant from an unrelated donor, so the T cells may come from the graft donor. Some clones in this sample may be carry-over from other donors' samples.

The rearrangement uses TRBV5-7 and TRBJ2-7, with D uncertain. TRBV5-7 is filed as an ORF, its function uncertain. Trimming left V 3 bases short and J 2 bases short, with 12 bases between. There are 14 residues in the CDR3. DNA for the CDR3: TGTGCCAGCAGCTCGGACGGTTCCCCCTACGAGCAGTACTTC. Protein: CASSSDGSPYEQYF.

The gene calls are TRBV29-1 and TRBJ2-7, with 7 bases matching TRBD2. Trimming cost V 4 bases and J 3 bases; bases outside gene matches: 12. The CDR3 consists of 15 residues. Germline CDR1 reads SQVTM; CDR2 reads ANQGSEA. The CDR3 sequence is CSVGSAAGVGYEQYF. The CDR3 DNA reads as TGCAGCGTTGGCTCAGCTGCGGGAGTGGGCTACGAGCAGTACTTC.

The chain couples TRBV25-1 to TRBJ1-2; tentative D call: TRBD1 (5 bases). Germline V gene sequence: CDR1 MGHDK, CDR2 SYGVNS. This CDR3 has 14 amino acids. V was cut by 2 bases and J by 8 bases, with 15 bases left in between. The CDR3 DNA sequence: TGTGCCAGCAGTGAACCGGGACCATTTGGGGGCTACACCTTC. Its protein is CASSEPGPFGGYTF.

In this sample, this clone turned up once. This chain connects TRBV30 to TRBJ1-4; D gene ambiguous. The CDR3 totals 13 residues. Per germline, CDR1 GTSNPN and CDR2 SVGIG (reference sequence). Trimming shortened V by 4 bases and J by 6 bases, and 12 bases separated the two germline ends. The CDR3, as DNA: TGTGCCTGGACGGGCCAGAGTGATGAAAAACTGTTTTTT. Translating it yields CAWTGQSDEKLFF.

V is TRBV20-1 and J is TRBJ2-1, with no clear D. The CDR3 contains 10 residues. The germline CDR1 and CDR2 sequences are DFQATT and SNEGSKA (reference sequence). The ends were cut back, 3 bases at V and 10 bases at J, with 7 bases in the middle. Here the CDR3 reads CSASVREQFF. Here the CDR3 DNA reads TGCAGTGCTAGTGTCCGCGAGCAGTTCTTC.

The chain joins TRBV5-4 to TRBJ2-7; D is tentatively TRBD1 or TRBD2 (5 bases each). This CDR3 region has 15 residues. Germline V gene data show CDR1 as SGHNT and CDR2 as YYREEE (reference sequence). V lost 4 bases and J 5 bases, leaving 19 bases between the germline ends. CDR3 amino acids: CASSPGRDRDDEQYF. CDR3 DNA sequence: TGTGCCAGCAGCCCTGGACGGGACCGTGATGACGAGCAGTACTTC.

This clone was counted between two and nine times. DNA of the CDR3: TGTGCCAGCAGCTCCGGGACTCGGGGCGAGCAGTACTTC. Residues: CASSSGTRGEQYF. The chain has TRBV11-3 and TRBJ2-7; TRBD2 is a possible D gene (6 bases). This CDR3 spans 13 amino acids. Trimming removed 4 bases at V and 6 bases at J, with 13 bases between. CDR1 is SGHNT, CDR2 YENEEA, per germline.

This clone appeared a few times. This chain uses TRBV28 with TRBJ1-2, with unresolved D. Germline lookup yields CDR1 MDHEN and CDR2 SYDVKM. Trimming took 6 bases from V and 4 from J, leaving 3 bases between them. CDR3 length equals 10 residues. The CDR3 spells CASRSYGYTF. CDR3 bases: TGTGCCAGCAGGTCCTATGGCTACACCTTC.

This clone was seen a few times. The rearrangement joins TRBV4-2 to TRBJ2-5; D unclear. Trimming took off 0 bases at V and 2 bases at J, with 7 bases between the two ends. Germline loops: CDR1 LGHNA, CDR2 YNFKEQ. The CDR3 is 14 residues long. The CDR3 spells CASSQDPVQETQYF. The CDR3 nucleotides read TGTGCCAGCAGCCAAGATCCCGTTCAAGAGACCCAGTACTTC.

This chain links TRBV28 with TRBJ1-2; D is undetermined. CDR1 and CDR2 from the germline V gene are MDHEN and SYDVKM. Trimming removed 2 bases from V and 3 bases from J, with 4 bases in between. CDR3 length equals 12 residues. CDR3 sequence reads: CASSLPYYGYTF. The CDR3 nucleotides read TGTGCCAGCAGTTTACCCTACTATGGCTACACCTTC.

By share of the sample, this clone is medium-sized (0.01 to 0.1%). The rearrangement uses TRBV2 and TRBJ2-4, with 8 bases aligning to TRBD2. The germline V gene encodes CDR1 SNHLY and CDR2 FYNNEI. The CDR3 is 13 residues long. V lost 3 bases, J lost 16 bases, and 11 bases stayed unmatched. This chain's CDR3 is CASSDSEPGLVYF. In DNA, the CDR3 is TGTGCCAGCAGTGATTCGGAACCGGGACTAGTATACTTC.

The chain recombines TRBV11-2 with TRBJ2-3; D could derive from TRBD1 or TRBD2 (5 bases each). CDR1 SGHAT and CDR2 FQNNGV come from the germline V gene. V was pared by 4 bases and J by 2 bases, with 16 bases between. The CDR3 is 16 residues long. The CDR3 sequence is CASSSTRGAYTDTQYF. CDR3 DNA sequence: TGTGCCAGCAGCTCGACAAGAGGGGCGTACACAGATACGCAGTATTTT. The full variable domain, its missing parts supplied by reference TRBV11-2 and TRBJ2-3, is EAGVAQSPRYKIIEKRQSVAFWCNPISGHATLYWYQQILGQGPKLLIQFQNNGVVDDSQLPKDRFSAERLKGVDSTLKIQPAKLEDSAVYLCASSSTRGAYTDTQYFGPGTRLTVL.

The genes are TRBV11-2 and TRBJ1-1; D unclear. The CDR3 has 12 amino acids. Trimming stripped 5 bases from V and 8 bases from J, with 12 bases between. Germline V gene lookup returns CDR1 SGHAT and CDR2 FQNNGV. The CDR3 DNA sequence: TGTGCCAGCAGCCCAACAACAAGAGAAGCTTTCTTT. This encodes CASSPTTREAFF.

In this sample, this clone turned up once. The chain couples TRBV29-1 to TRBJ1-2, with 10 bases identical to TRBD1. CDR1 is SQVTM, CDR2 ANQGSEA, per germline. V shed 5 bases, J shed 3 bases, and the junction held 3 bases outside the gene matches. The length of the CDR3 is 13 residues. Here the CDR3 DNA reads TGCAGCGTTTTAGGACAGGGGGACTATGGCTACACCTTC. This codes for CSVLGQGDYGYTF.

This chain connects TRBV28 to TRBJ1-5; D is perhaps TRBD1 (6 bases). V was trimmed by 1 base and J by 6 bases, leaving 16 bases between them. The CDR3 extends over 16 amino acids. CDR1 is MDHEN and CDR2 is SYDVKM in the germline V gene. CDR3 region: CASSLYGQSIIQPQHF. CDR3 coding DNA: TGTGCCAGCAGTTTATATGGACAGTCTATCATTCAGCCCCAGCATTTT. Based on the CDR3 plus reference TRBV28 and TRBJ1-5, the full variable domain is DVKVTQSSRYLVKRTGEKVFLECVQDMDHENMFWYRQDPGLGLRLIYFSYDVKMKEKGDIPEGYSVSREKKERFSLILESASTNQTSMYLCASSLYGQSIIQPQHFGDGTRLSIL.

The J gene is TRBJ1-6, the V gene TRBV5-1; D gene ambiguous. CDR1 is SGHRS and CDR2 is YFSETQ in the germline V gene. V shed 6 bases and J shed 6 bases, with 16 bases lying between them. The CDR3 is 15 residues long. CDR3 coding DNA: TGCGCCAGCAACTCCGTACCGGGGAGTAATTCACCCCTCCACTTT. It yields the protein CASNSVPGSNSPLHF.

The chain couples TRBV28 to TRBJ1-5; TRBD1 might be the D (6 bases). Germline lookup yields CDR1 MDHEN and CDR2 SYDVKM. Between the trimmed V and J ends, which lost 4 bases and 2 bases, there was a span of 18 bases. The CDR3 spans 17 residues. The CDR3 region is CASSSYRVLTGNQPQHF. The CDR3, as DNA: TGTGCCAGCAGTTCATACAGGGTACTGACTGGCAATCAGCCCCAGCATTTT.

V is TRBV25-1 and J is TRBJ1-2; 9 positions agree with TRBD1. Germline CDR1 and CDR2: MGHDK and SYGVNS. Trimming cost V 8 bases and J 4 bases; bases outside gene matches: 5. The CDR3 extends over 13 amino acids. CDR3 residues: CASAQGASYGYTF. CDR3 nucleotides: TGTGCCAGCGCACAGGGGGCTAGCTATGGCTACACCTTC.

This clone was counted once. The V gene is TRBV7-3, the J gene TRBJ2-1; TRBD2 aligns across 9 bases. J gave up 7 bases and V 1 base, and 8 bases lay outside the gene matches. CDR1 is SGHTA, CDR2 FQGTGA, per germline. The CDR3 is made up of 16 amino acids. CDR3 sequence reads: CASSLIGSGGPNEQFF. In DNA form, the CDR3 reads TGTGCCAGCAGCTTAATTGGTAGCGGGGGCCCTAATGAGCAGTTCTTC.

V gene TRBV5-8 combines with J gene TRBJ2-7; no clear D gene. The CDR3 contains 15 residues. Between the trimmed V and J ends, which lost 1 base and 1 base, there was a span of 12 bases. The germline V gene has CDR1 SGHTS and CDR2 YDEGEE. The CDR3 protein is CASSLNEGTSYEQYF. CDR3 nucleotide sequence: TGTGCCAGCAGCTTGAACGAAGGTACTTCCTACGAGCAGTACTTC.

The V call is TRBV5-4, the J call TRBJ1-6, with D maybe TRBD1 (5 bases). V gave up 4 bases and J gave up 6 bases, with 11 bases separating them. Looked up from germline, CDR1 is SGHNT and CDR2 is YYREEE (reference sequence). The CDR3 spans 14 residues. The CDR3 spells CASSPTVTNSPLHF. In DNA, the CDR3 is TGTGCCAGCAGCCCGACAGTAACTAATTCACCCCTCCACTTT.

V gene TRBV4-1 combines with J gene TRBJ1-4, with 9 bases matching TRBD1. Germline CDR1 reads MGHRA; CDR2 reads YSYEKL. The trim removed 4 bases at V and 7 bases at J, leaving 4 bases unmatched. The CDR3 spans 14 residues. In DNA form, the CDR3 reads TGCGCCAGCAGCCCGGGACAGGGTATTGAAAAACTGTTTTTT. This codes for CASSPGQGIEKLFF.

The chain is built from TRBV30 and TRBJ1-6, with D hard to call. V lost 4 bases and J 0 bases, leaving 4 bases between the germline ends. CDR3 length equals 13 residues. Germline-derived CDR1 and CDR2 are GTSNPN and SVGIG (reference sequence). CDR3 in DNA: TGTGCCTGGACTATCTCCTATAATTCACCCCTCCACTTT. Translation: CAWTISYNSPLHF.

In its sample, this clone was seen a few times. V and J are TRBV4-3 and TRBJ2-7; 7 bases are shared with TRBD2. Germline-derived CDR1 and CDR2 are LGHNA and YSLEER. The ends lost 1 base at V and 6 bases at J; junction bases unmatched: 3. The CDR3 length is 13 residues. The CDR3 loop reads CASSQVLAAEQYF. As DNA, the CDR3 is TGCGCCAGCAGCCAAGTGCTAGCGGCCGAGCAGTACTTC.